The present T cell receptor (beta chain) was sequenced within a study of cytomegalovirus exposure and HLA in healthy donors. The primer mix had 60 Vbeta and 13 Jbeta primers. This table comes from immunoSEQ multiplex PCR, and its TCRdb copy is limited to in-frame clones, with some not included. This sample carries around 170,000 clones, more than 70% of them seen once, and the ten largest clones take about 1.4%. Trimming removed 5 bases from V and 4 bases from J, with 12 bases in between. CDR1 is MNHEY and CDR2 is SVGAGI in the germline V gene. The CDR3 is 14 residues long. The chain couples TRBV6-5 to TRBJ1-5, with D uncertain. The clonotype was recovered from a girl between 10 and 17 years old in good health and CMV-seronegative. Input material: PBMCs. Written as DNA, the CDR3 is TGTGCCAGCAGTGGGCAGGTCTTTAATCAGCCCCAGCATTTT. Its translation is CASSGQVFNQPQHF.